The 5 T cell receptor beta chains presented below share a single source sample, sequenced in a study of blood T cells in healthy people across ages. The authors ran a second PCR of roughly 6 to 12 cycles using a sample-barcoded 5' primer and a J-beta primer mix. A single record per CDR3 protein comes from TCRdb applying MiXCR to the 5' RACE reads. The data hold hundreds of thousands of distinct CDR3 sequences, with about 25% observed a single time. This same sample was also taken into another study, of T cells of mothers and their children.

The sample comprised blood. The source of these receptors is a boy younger than 10 in good health.

This clonotype has a count of ten or more. The chain recombines TRBV11-2 with TRBJ2-5; TRBD2 matches 9 bases. CDR3 length equals 15 residues. Looked up from germline, CDR1 is SGHAT and CDR2 is FQNNGV. With 5 bases clipped from V and 6 bases from J, the junction kept 10 bases outside the gene matches. The CDR3 spells CASSLSGRPTQTQYF. CDR3 nucleotides: TGTGCCAGCAGCCTAAGCGGGAGGCCCACCCAGACCCAGTACTTC.

The V call is TRBV5-4, the J call TRBJ2-3, with D possibly matching TRBD2 (5 bases). The CDR3 has 15 residues. Germline CDR1 reads SGHNT; CDR2 reads YYREEE (reference sequence). Trimming took off 4 bases at V and 1 base at J, with 13 bases between the two ends. For the CDR3, the DNA is TGTGCCAGCAGCCCCGGACTGGAGGGCACAGATACGCAGTATTTT. Translating it yields CASSPGLEGTDTQYF. The variable domain in full, completed from reference TRBV5-4 and TRBJ2-3, reads ETGVTQSPTHLIKTRGQQVTLRCSSQSGHNTVSWYQQALGQGPQFIFQYYREEENGRGNFPPRFSGLQFPNYSSELNVNALELDDSALYLCASSPGLEGTDTQYFGPGTRLTVL.

This chain links TRBV5-1 with TRBJ2-1; TRBD2 matches 12 bases. The CDR3 spans 16 residues. Germline values: CDR1 SGHRS, CDR2 YFSETQ. Trimming took 0 bases from V and 10 from J; bases not matched to a gene: 8. In DNA form, the CDR3 reads TGCGCCAGCAGCTTGGTCGGGGGACTAGCGGGTTGGGAGCAGTTCTTC. It specifies CASSLVGGLAGWEQFF.

The chain links TRBV10-3 to TRBJ2-7, with 7 nucleotides matching TRBD1. The trim removed 10 bases at V and 2 bases at J, leaving 11 bases unmatched. CDR3 length: 14 residues. Germline CDR1 ENHRY, CDR2 SYGVKD. This chain's CDR3 is CATRDRAKPYEQYF. The CDR3 DNA is TGTGCCACTCGAGACAGGGCCAAACCCTACGAGCAGTACTTC.

The chain links TRBV21-1 to TRBJ2-7; the table's D call, TRBD1, was not checked against the DNA. TRBJ2-5 matches the DNA end more closely, so the J call is doubtful. TRBV21-1 is an annotated pseudogene. This CDR3 region has 15 residues. Here the CDR3 reads CASSKWGAVQETQYF. In nucleotides, the CDR3 is TGTGCCAGCAGCAAATGGGGGGCCGTACAAGAGACCCAGTACTTC.